This passage covers 21 T cell receptor beta chains from one sample sequenced in a study of T cells after yellow fever vaccination. TCRdb called the 5' RACE reads again in MiXCR, with one record for every CDR3 protein. The repertoire has roughly 49,000 distinct CDR3 sequences, roughly 7.4% of them found once; the top ten carry 28%. The sample was CD8+ T cells sorted from PBMCs, taken around 15 days after the first yellow fever vaccination. These receptors originate from a man between 18 and 29 years old who received the YFV17D yellow fever vaccine.

The chain couples TRBV9 to TRBJ2-1; D not resolved. V lost 4 bases and J 8 bases, leaving 19 bases between the germline ends. The CDR3 is 15 residues long. The germline V gene has CDR1 SGDLS and CDR2 YYNGEE. CDR3 amino acids: CASSPRDRIRYEQFF. CDR3 nucleotides: TGTGCCAGCAGCCCCCGAGACCGCATAAGGTATGAGCAGTTCTTC.

This clonotype was picked up many times. This rearrangement joins TRBV27 to TRBJ1-1; D unclear. The CDR3 runs to 15 residues. The germline V gene has CDR1 MNHEY and CDR2 SMNVEV (reference sequence). V lost 4 bases and J 4 bases, leaving 16 bases between the germline ends. The CDR3 reads CASSSSAGIRTEAFF. For the CDR3, the DNA is TGTGCCAGCAGTTCATCGGCGGGGATTCGCACTGAAGCTTTCTTT.

This chain joins TRBV4-3 and TRBJ1-5; D might be TRBD1 (6 bases). Between the trimmed V and J ends, which lost 3 bases and 6 bases, there was a span of 21 bases. The germline V gene encodes CDR1 LGHNA and CDR2 YSLEER. The CDR3 loop spans 17 amino acids. Here the CDR3 DNA reads TGCGCCAGCAGCCAGTCATTTAACCCAGGGGTGGGTCAGCCCCAGCATTTT. It encodes CASSQSFNPGVGQPQHF.

This clonotype was detected ten times or more. This CDR3 is CASSSSKDRGITEAFF. Written as DNA, the CDR3 is TGTGCCAGCAGTTCTAGTAAGGACAGGGGAATTACTGAAGCTTTCTTT. V and J are TRBV6-2 or TRBV6-3 and TRBJ1-1, with TRBD1 matching 9 bases. Germline lookup yields CDR1 MNHEY and CDR2 SVGEGT. Unmatched junction bases numbered 11, after V lost 4 bases and J lost 5 bases. The CDR3 totals 16 residues.

This clonotype was counted many times. The CDR3 loop reads CASSPRWVGPYGYTF. The CDR3 DNA is TGCGCCAGCAGCCCAAGGTGGGTGGGGCCGTATGGCTACACCTTC. This rearrangement joins TRBV4-1 to TRBJ1-2; TRBD1 is a possible D gene (5 bases). CDR1 and CDR2 (germline): MGHRA, YSYEKL. V lost 4 bases, J lost 5 bases, and 17 bases lay in between. The CDR3 runs 15 residues.

This clonotype was seen repeatedly, ten times or more. The CDR3 DNA sequence: TGTGCCAGCGATGGGGGGGATCATAGCAATCAGCCCCAGCATTTT. This sequence encodes CASDGGDHSNQPQHF. The chain recombines TRBV2 with TRBJ1-5; D might be TRBD1 (5 bases). This CDR3 is 15 amino acids long. The germline CDR1 and CDR2 sequences are SNHLY and FYNNEI. V was shortened by 8 bases and J by 0 bases, with 14 bases between the two germline ends.

Ten or more counts support this clonotype. The chain is built from TRBV5-1 and TRBJ2-3; TRBD1 might be the D (5 bases). The germline CDR1 and CDR2 sequences are SGHRS and YFSETQ. The CDR3 has 17 amino acids. The V end lost 1 base, the J end lost 6 bases, and 21 bases lay between the germline ends. The CDR3 region has the DNA TGCGCCAGCAGCTTGTATTCCCGGACATACGCCGACGATACGCAGTATTTT. Protein sequence: CASSLYSRTYADDTQYF.

This clonotype came up many times. The chain uses TRBV14 and TRBJ2-1; 12 bases map to TRBD2. The CDR3 runs 16 residues. V gave up 7 bases and J gave up 5 bases; unmatched junction bases: 9. Germline loops: CDR1 SGHDN, CDR2 FVKESK. CDR3 bases: TGTGCCAGCACGACTAGCGGGGGTAGTGGGAACAATGAGCAGTTCTTC. Translation gives CASTTSGGSGNNEQFF.

This clonotype was detected a few times. V and J are TRBV4-3 and TRBJ2-7; D ambiguous. Trimming pared 0 bases from V and 2 bases from J, leaving 11 bases between. Germline V lookup: CDR1 LGHNA, CDR2 YSLEER. CDR3 length: 15 amino acids. CDR3 in amino acids: CASSQDTGTAYEQYF. For the CDR3, the DNA is TGCGCCAGCAGCCAAGATACGGGTACGGCCTACGAGCAGTACTTC.

This clonotype was seen repeatedly, ten times or more. This chain uses TRBV7-9 with TRBJ2-3; 8 nucleotides align to TRBD1. The junction had 4 bases not matched to a gene; V was cut back by 5 bases and J by 3 bases. CDR3 length: 14 residues. Per the germline V gene, CDR1 is SEHNR and CDR2 is FQNEAQ (reference sequence). The CDR3 DNA reads as TGTGCCAGCAGCCCCCGACAGGGGACAGATACGCAGTATTTT. It encodes CASSPRQGTDTQYF.

This clonotype was observed many times. The gene calls are TRBV23-1 and TRBJ2-7; 7 bases fit TRBD1. TRBV23-1 is an ORF for which the function is uncertain. CDR3 size: 14 residues. J lost 0 bases, V lost 10 bases, and 9 bases had no gene match. The CDR3 coding sequence is TGCGCCATACTCCGGGACAGCCGCTCCTACGAGCAGTACTTC. As protein: CAILRDSRSYEQYF.

This clonotype has a handful of counts. The V gene is TRBV7-2, the J gene TRBJ1-5; D is unclear. Germline V gives CDR1 SGHTA, CDR2 FQGNSA. Trimming left V 0 bases short and J 0 bases short, with 9 bases between. The CDR3 totals 16 residues. In DNA, the CDR3 is TGTGCCAGCAGCTTAGCGGCGGGGTTTAGCAATCAGCCCCAGCATTTT. Its protein is CASSLAAGFSNQPQHF.

This clonotype was recorded a few times. V gene TRBV6-2 or TRBV6-3 combines with J gene TRBJ1-5; 10 positions match TRBD1. After removal of 2 bases from V and 0 bases from J, the junction contained 13 bases not matched to a gene. The germline V gene encodes CDR1 MNHEY and CDR2 SVGEGT. This CDR3 comprises 20 residues. CDR3 DNA sequence: TGTGCCAGCAGTTACCCAGTAGGGACAGGGGTCCGTTTTAGCAATCAGCCCCAGCATTTT. Translated: CASSYPVGTGVRFSNQPQHF.

This clonotype was detected many times. The chain recombines TRBV24-1 with TRBJ2-2; D gene unclear. Germline V lookup: CDR1 KGHDR, CDR2 SFDVKD. Trimming stripped 3 bases from V and 0 bases from J, with 7 bases between. There are 15 residues in the CDR3. CDR3 coding DNA: TGTGCCACCAGTGATGGGGTTACGAACACCGGGGAGCTGTTTTTT. Amino acids: CATSDGVTNTGELFF.

This clonotype was seen more than once but under ten times. The chain uses TRBV29-1 and TRBJ2-7; no firm D call. V was cut by 3 bases and J by 5 bases, with 11 bases left in between. The CDR3 is 12 amino acids. Germline lookup yields CDR1 SQVTM and CDR2 ANQGSEA. DNA of the CDR3: TGCAGCGTTGAGTATGGCCCGCACGAGCAGTACTTC. It codes for CSVEYGPHEQYF.

In the case of this clonotype: A read error is possible here, since a much larger clone lies one base away. The conserved final phenylalanine or tryptophan is absent from the CDR3, which likely points to a read error. The chain is built from TRBV7-9 and TRBJ2-7; D possibly corresponds to TRBD2 (5 bases). The V end lost 5 bases, the J end lost 2 bases, and 10 bases lay between the germline ends. CDR1 is SEHNR and CDR2 is FQNEAQ in the germline V gene (reference sequence). CDR3 size: 13 residues. The CDR3 DNA sequence: TGTGCCAGCAGCGCAGGACTTCCCTACGAGCAGTACTAC. Protein sequence: CASSAGLPYEQYY.

This clonotype was detected many times. The chain links TRBV12-3 or TRBV12-4 to TRBJ2-2; possible D gene TRBD2, 6 bases. The CDR3 is made up of 16 amino acids. Trimming left V 3 bases short and J 4 bases short, with 15 bases between. CDR3 coding DNA: TGTGCCAGCAGTTTCCCCTCGCGGGGTTTCACCGGGGAGCTGTTTTTT. Protein sequence: CASSFPSRGFTGELFF.

The chain links TRBV7-8 to TRBJ2-7; D call uncertain. V dropped 8 bases and J dropped 2 bases, with 16 bases sitting between them. CDR1 is SGHVS and CDR2 is FQNEAQ in the germline V gene. The CDR3 loop spans 14 amino acids. The CDR3 nucleotides are TGTGCCAGCGGCCCCGGGCAGACCACCTACGAGCAGTACTTC. It is translated as CASGPGQTTYEQYF. Supplemented by reference TRBV7-8 and TRBJ2-7, the full variable domain reads GAGVSQSPRYKVAKRGQDVALRCDPISGHVSLFWYQQALGQGPEFLTYFQNEAQLDKSGLPSDRFFAERPEGSVSTLKIQRTQQEDSAVYLCASGPGQTTYEQYFGPGTRLTVT.

This clonotype was found many times. The V gene is TRBV12-3 or TRBV12-4, the J gene TRBJ1-2, with 7 bases lining up with TRBD1. This CDR3 comprises 14 residues. V shed 3 bases, J shed 2 bases, and the junction held 3 bases outside the gene matches. Written as DNA, the CDR3 is TGTGCCAGCAGTTTGACAGGGTGGAACTATGGCTACACCTTC. It translates to CASSLTGWNYGYTF.

This clonotype was found many times. V is TRBV7-2 and J is TRBJ2-1, with a weak D call TRBD1 (5 bases). The CDR3 loop spans 15 amino acids. Per germline, CDR1 SGHTA and CDR2 FQGNSA. V was clipped by 5 bases and J by 6 bases, with 17 bases between them. CDR3 DNA sequence: TGTGCCAGCAGCCCGCCCCTCGGACAAAGCAATGAGCAGTTCTTC. Its translation: CASSPPLGQSNEQFF.

This clonotype was recorded a few times. The genes are TRBV15 and TRBJ2-2; possibly TRBD2 for D (5 bases). This CDR3 spans 16 amino acids. V lost 0 bases and J lost 1, with 9 bases in between. Germline V gene data show CDR1 as LNHNV and CDR2 as YYDKDF (reference sequence). DNA for the CDR3: TGTGCCACCAGCAGAGATACGGGGATGAACACCGGGGAGCTGTTTTTT. Its translation is CATSRDTGMNTGELFF.